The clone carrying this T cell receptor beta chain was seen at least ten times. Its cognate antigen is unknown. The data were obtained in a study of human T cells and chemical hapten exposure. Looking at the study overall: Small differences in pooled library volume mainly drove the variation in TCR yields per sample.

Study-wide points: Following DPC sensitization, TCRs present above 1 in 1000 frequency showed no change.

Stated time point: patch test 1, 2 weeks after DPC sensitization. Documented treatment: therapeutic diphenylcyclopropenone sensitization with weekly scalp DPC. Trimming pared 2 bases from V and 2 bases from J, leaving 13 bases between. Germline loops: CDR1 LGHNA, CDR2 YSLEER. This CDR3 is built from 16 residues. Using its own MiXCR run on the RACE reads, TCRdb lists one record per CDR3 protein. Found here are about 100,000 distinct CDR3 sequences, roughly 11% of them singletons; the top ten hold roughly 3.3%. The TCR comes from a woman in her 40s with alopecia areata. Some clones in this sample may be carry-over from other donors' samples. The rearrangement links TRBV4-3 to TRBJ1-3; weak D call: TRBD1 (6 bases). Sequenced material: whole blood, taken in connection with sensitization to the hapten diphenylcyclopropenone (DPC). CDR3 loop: CASSQTDRLTGNTIYF. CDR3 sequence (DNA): TGCGCCAGCAGCCAAACTGACAGGTTGACTGGAAACACCATATATTTT.